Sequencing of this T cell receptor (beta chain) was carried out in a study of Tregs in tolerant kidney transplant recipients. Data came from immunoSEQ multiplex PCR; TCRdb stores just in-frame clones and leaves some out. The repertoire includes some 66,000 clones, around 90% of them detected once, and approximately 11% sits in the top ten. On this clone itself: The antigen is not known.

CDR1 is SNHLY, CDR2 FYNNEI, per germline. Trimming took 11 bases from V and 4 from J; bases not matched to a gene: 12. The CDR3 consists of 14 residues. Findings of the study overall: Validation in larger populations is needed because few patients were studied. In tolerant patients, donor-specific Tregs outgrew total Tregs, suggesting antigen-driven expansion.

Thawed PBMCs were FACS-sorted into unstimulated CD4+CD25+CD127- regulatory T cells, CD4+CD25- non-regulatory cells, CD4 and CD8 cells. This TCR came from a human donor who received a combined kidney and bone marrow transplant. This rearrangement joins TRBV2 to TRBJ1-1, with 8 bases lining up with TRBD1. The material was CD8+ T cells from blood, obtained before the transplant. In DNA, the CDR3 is TGTGCCCATTTACTTCAGGGGGCGAGCACTGAAGCTTTCTTT. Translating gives CAHLLQGASTEAFF.